The 5 T cell receptor beta chains below all came from one sample that was sequenced in a study of blood T cell repertoires in COVID-19. Using immunoSEQ multiplex PCR, the repertoire was profiled, and TCRdb retains in-frame clones only, with some absent. This table holds roughly 260,000 clones, around nine tenths found once. The specimen sequenced was peripheral blood. The receptors come from a middle-aged man who had recovered from COVID-19.

The count of this clone is one. V and J are TRBV29-1 and TRBJ2-7, with a possible D match to TRBD1 (5 bases). The germline V and J ends were trimmed by 4 bases and 6 bases, with 10 bases remaining between them. Germline V gene lookup returns CDR1 SQVTM and CDR2 ANQGSEA. The CDR3 has 11 residues. The CDR3 here is CSVGGAGEQYF. CDR3 in DNA: TGCAGCGTTGGTGGGGCTGGCGAGCAGTACTTC.

J is TRBJ2-1 and V is TRBV29-1; tentatively, D is TRBD2 (6 bases). The germline gives CDR1 SQVTM, CDR2 ANQGSEA. The CDR3 runs to 13 residues. Trimming removed 5 bases from V and 7 bases from J, with 15 bases in between. CDR3 residues: CSVRLGVRNEQFF. CDR3 coding DNA: TGCAGCGTTCGACTAGGGGTTCGGAATGAGCAGTTCTTC.

The J gene is TRBJ2-7, the V gene TRBV5-1; 9 bases match TRBD2. CDR3 length: 16 residues. V gave up 4 bases and J gave up 2 bases; unmatched junction bases: 10. The germline V gene encodes CDR1 SGHRS and CDR2 YFSETQ. CDR3 sequence reads: CASSRETSGFAYEQYF. Written as DNA, the CDR3 is TGCGCCAGCAGCCGGGAAACTAGCGGGTTCGCCTACGAGCAGTACTTC.

The V and J genes are TRBV18 and TRBJ2-3; 9 bases fit TRBD2. The CDR3 loop spans 16 amino acids. Germline assignment: CDR1 KGHSH and CDR2 LQKENI. Losses at the gene ends were 3 bases for V and 3 bases for J; bases not matched to a gene: 7. The CDR3 is CASSPLVAGVTDTQYF. CDR3 DNA sequence: TGTGCCAGCTCACCGTTAGTAGCGGGAGTTACAGATACGCAGTATTTT.

The chain combines TRBV5-1 with TRBJ2-5; the D is unclear. V lost 2 bases and J lost 5, with 13 bases in between. The CDR3 contains 14 residues. The germline gives CDR1 SGHRS, CDR2 YFSETQ. DNA for the CDR3: TGCGCCAGCAGCTTCTATTCGAAGGAGGAGACCCAGTACTTC. Translated, it gives CASSFYSKEETQYF. Full variable domain (rest looked up from reference TRBV5-1 and TRBJ2-5): KAGVTQTPRYLIKTRGQQVTLSCSPISGHRSVSWYQQTPGQGLQFLFEYFSETQRNKGNFPGRFSGRQFSNSRSEMNVSTLELGDSALYLCASSFYSKEETQYFGPGTRLLVL.